A single sample is the source of the 31 T cell receptor beta chains below, sequenced in a study of patients and donors after allogeneic stem cell transplantation. Via MiXCR, TCRdb re-called the RT-PCR reads, giving one row per CDR3 protein. The sample yields some 960,000 distinct CDR3 sequences, approximately 19% seen once. The sequenced sample was blood, either unsorted or a sorted T cell fraction (not recorded which). The receptors were gathered from a human donor who was either an allogeneic HSCT recipient or a stem cell or donor lymphocyte infusion donor (not recorded which). It is not recorded whose cells these are; they may come from a transplant donor.

V and J are TRBV30 and TRBJ2-2, with 7 positions matching TRBD1. The CDR3 is 11 residues long. Looked up from germline, CDR1 is GTSNPN and CDR2 is SVGIG (reference sequence). With 7 bases clipped from V and 9 bases from J, the junction kept 5 bases outside the gene matches. CDR3 DNA sequence: TGTGCCTCACAGGGGCGGTGGGAGCTGTTTTTT. Translating it yields CASQGRWELFF.

This clonotype occurred a few times. The CDR3: CSARDDYGYTF. In DNA form, the CDR3 reads TGCAGTGCTAGAGATGACTATGGCTACACCTTC. This chain connects TRBV20-1 to TRBJ1-2, with D hard to call. The V gene lost 0 bases and the J gene lost 3 bases, with 2 bases spanning the gap. The CDR3 has 11 residues. Germline CDR1 and CDR2: DFQATT and SNEGSKA (reference sequence).

This clonotype was found a few times. The V and J genes are TRBV13 and TRBJ2-7, with D perhaps matching TRBD2 (7 bases). The CDR3 length is 15 residues. Germline CDR1 is PRHDT and CDR2 is FYEKMQ (reference sequence). The V end was cut by 3 bases, the J end by 3 bases, with 15 bases between. The CDR3 DNA reads TGTGCCAGCAGCTTGGACACGAGGGGGGGCTACGAGCAGTACTTC. It encodes CASSLDTRGGYEQYF.

This clonotype was observed a few times. The chain has TRBV4-1 and TRBJ1-1; 7 nucleotides align to TRBD1. The CDR3 runs 19 residues. Losses at the gene ends were 0 bases for V and 5 bases for J; bases not matched to a gene: 18. CDR1 and CDR2 (germline): MGHRA, YSYEKL. As DNA, the CDR3 is TGCGCCAGCAGCCAAGATATGGCCCAGACAGGGAGTAGGAAAACTGAAGCTTTCTTT. Its translation is CASSQDMAQTGSRKTEAFF.

J is TRBJ2-7 and V is TRBV9; D possibly matches TRBD1 or TRBD2 (5 bases each). Trimming pared 0 bases from V and 1 base from J, leaving 17 bases between. CDR1 and CDR2 from the germline V gene are SGDLS and YYNGEE. The CDR3 extends over 17 amino acids. The chain's CDR3 is CASSVGLGLSGSYEQYF. The CDR3 DNA sequence: TGTGCCAGCAGCGTAGGGTTGGGGCTGAGCGGATCCTACGAGCAGTACTTC.

This clonotype was detected a few times. V gene TRBV12-3 or TRBV12-4 combines with J gene TRBJ2-7; D is unclear. The CDR3 contains 12 residues. V dropped 7 bases and J dropped 2 bases, with 9 bases sitting between them. Written as DNA, the CDR3 is TGTGCCAGCACCCCAACACCCTACGAGCAGTACTTC. Its translation: CASTPTPYEQYF.

This clonotype has only a few counts. This chain links TRBV20-1 with TRBJ2-1; D may correspond to TRBD1 or TRBD2 (5 bases each). Germline CDR1 and CDR2: DFQATT and SNEGSKA (reference sequence). V shed 3 bases and J shed 7 bases, with 13 bases lying between them. The CDR3 covers 13 residues. For the CDR3, the DNA is TGCAGTGCTAGTGCGGGTAAGGGGAATGAGCAGTTCTTC. This encodes CSASAGKGNEQFF.

This clonotype was seen a few times. This chain connects TRBV4-1 to TRBJ1-1, with D possibly matching TRBD1 (5 bases). This CDR3 is built from 16 residues. V lost 4 bases, J lost 3 bases, and 18 bases lay in between. Germline V gene sequence: CDR1 MGHRA, CDR2 YSYEKL. CDR3 sequence reads: CASSPYDRGRDTEAFF. CDR3 DNA sequence: TGCGCCAGCAGCCCGTACGATCGGGGCAGGGACACTGAAGCTTTCTTT.

A few counts support this clonotype. This chain links TRBV7-2 with TRBJ2-1; the match to TRBD2 covers 13 bases. Germline lookup yields CDR1 SGHTA and CDR2 FQGNSA. The junction had 7 bases not matched to a gene; V was cut back by 4 bases and J by 7 bases. This CDR3 contains 16 residues. The DNA for the CDR3 is TGTGCCAGCAGCTACGGACTAGCGGGAGAGCGGAATGAGCAGTTCTTC. It yields the protein CASSYGLAGERNEQFF. Looking up the rest from reference TRBV7-2 and TRBJ2-1 gives the full variable domain: GAGVSQSPSNKVTEKGKDVELRCDPISGHTALYWYRQSLGQGLEFLIYFQGNSAPDKSGLPSDRFSAERTGGSVSTLTIQRTQQEDSAVYLCASSYGLAGERNEQFFGPGTRLTVL.

This clonotype was observed a few times. V is TRBV20-1 and J is TRBJ1-5, with a possible D match to TRBD1 (6 bases). Germline V gene sequence: CDR1 DFQATT, CDR2 SNEGSKA (reference sequence). This CDR3 comprises 14 residues. Trimming removed 5 bases at V and 1 base at J, with 12 bases between. The CDR3 spells CSARDRLSNQPQHF. The DNA of the CDR3 is TGCAGTGCTCGCGACAGGCTGAGCAATCAGCCCCAGCATTTT.

This clonotype turned up a few times. V gene TRBV7-9 combines with J gene TRBJ1-6; maybe TRBD1 (5 bases). This CDR3 has 15 residues. CDR1 and CDR2 from the germline V gene are SEHNR and FQNEAQ (reference sequence). V was clipped by 0 bases and J by 9 bases, with 12 bases between them. This CDR3 is CASSLAGRDGSPLHF. The DNA for the CDR3 is TGTGCCAGCAGCTTAGCCGGCAGGGATGGTTCACCCCTCCACTTT.

The gene calls are TRBV9 and TRBJ2-3; D uncertain. V was clipped by 0 bases and J by 2 bases, with 7 bases between them. Germline CDR1 and CDR2: SGDLS and YYNGEE. This CDR3 has 14 amino acids. CDR3 in amino acids: CASSVVSDTDTQYF. The CDR3 DNA is TGTGCCAGCAGCGTAGTATCGGACACAGATACGCAGTATTTT. Together with reference TRBV9 and TRBJ2-3, the CDR3 gives the full variable domain: DSGVTQTPKHLITATGQRVTLRCSPRSGDLSVYWYQQSLDQGLQFLIQYYNGEERAKGNILERFSAQQFPDLHSELNLSSLELGDSALYFCASSVVSDTDTQYFGPGTRLTVL.

This clonotype was detected ten times or more. V and J are TRBV2 and TRBJ1-5; 8 bases map to TRBD1. Germline CDR1 and CDR2: SNHLY and FYNNEI. This CDR3 is built from 15 residues. The V and J ends lost 1 base and 6 bases, in that order; junction bases with no gene match: 5. CDR3 region: CASSEGSGGIQPQHF. The CDR3 bases are TGTGCCAGCAGTGAAGGCTCAGGGGGCATTCAGCCCCAGCATTTT.

The CDR3 region is CATSVLGDYGYTF. In nucleotides, the CDR3 is TGTGCCACCAGTGTATTGGGAGACTATGGCTACACCTTC. The gene calls are TRBV15 and TRBJ1-2; no definite D call. The CDR3 spans 13 residues. Germline values: CDR1 LNHNV, CDR2 YYDKDF (reference sequence). Deletions cut 6 bases from V and 3 bases from J, with 11 bases between.

The sample holds many counts of this clonotype. This sequence joins TRBV12-3 or TRBV12-4 and TRBJ2-1; no reliable D call. Trimming took 2 bases from V and 2 from J, leaving 10 bases between them. The CDR3 sequence is 15 residues long. CDR3: CASSLKRGAYNEQFF. The CDR3 DNA sequence: TGTGCCAGCAGTTTAAAGCGCGGAGCCTACAATGAGCAGTTCTTC.

This clonotype occurred a few times. This chain joins TRBV5-1 and TRBJ2-5, with a tentative D call TRBD1 (5 bases). This CDR3 comprises 15 residues. Germline V lookup: CDR1 SGHRS, CDR2 YFSETQ. The germline V and J ends were trimmed by 0 bases and 2 bases, with 11 bases remaining between them. CDR3 loop: CASSLGTPPQETQYF. CDR3 bases: TGCGCCAGCAGCTTGGGGACACCACCACAAGAGACCCAGTACTTC. Using reference TRBV5-1 and TRBJ2-5 for the parts outside the CDR3, the full variable domain is KAGVTQTPRYLIKTRGQQVTLSCSPISGHRSVSWYQQTPGQGLQFLFEYFSETQRNKGNFPGRFSGRQFSNSRSEMNVSTLELGDSALYLCASSLGTPPQETQYFGPGTRLLVL.

This clonotype was seen a few times. The chain recombines TRBV16 with TRBJ2-7; D is uncertain. Trimming took 1 base from V and 4 from J, leaving 11 bases between them. The CDR3 has 14 residues. CDR1 is KGHSY, CDR2 FQNENV, per germline. CDR3 in amino acids: CASSQLGAEYEQYF. CDR3 sequence (DNA): TGTGCCAGCAGCCAATTAGGTGCGGAGTACGAGCAGTACTTC.

This clonotype was picked up a small number of times. The chain has TRBV7-2 and TRBJ2-7; tentatively, D is TRBD2 (5 bases). Germline V gene sequence: CDR1 SGHTA, CDR2 FQGNSA. V was clipped by 2 bases and J by 3 bases, with 11 bases between them. This CDR3 has 14 residues. The CDR3: CASSLRGLIYEQYF. The CDR3 DNA reads as TGTGCCAGCAGCTTACGGGGATTGATCTACGAGCAGTACTTC. Based on the CDR3 plus reference TRBV7-2 and TRBJ2-7, the full variable domain is GAGVSQSPSNKVTEKGKDVELRCDPISGHTALYWYRQSLGQGLEFLIYFQGNSAPDKSGLPSDRFSAERTGGSVSTLTIQRTQQEDSAVYLCASSLRGLIYEQYFGPGTRLTVT.

The rearrangement uses TRBV21-1 and TRBJ2-5; the D call in the table, TRBD2, was not verified against the DNA. TRBV21-1 is a documented pseudogene. The CDR3 spans 18 residues. The CDR3 DNA follows: TGTGCCAGCAGCAAAGCACTAGCGGGGGGCGGACCCCAAGAGACCCAGTACTTC. It yields the protein CASSKALAGGGPQETQYF.

J is TRBJ2-5 and V is TRBV20-1; 14 positions match TRBD2. In germline, CDR1 is DFQATT, CDR2 SNEGSKA (reference sequence). J was trimmed by 2 bases and V by 3 bases; bases with no gene match: 5. The CDR3 spans 16 residues. The CDR3 spells CSASGRLAGGQETQYF. DNA for the CDR3: TGCAGTGCTAGTGGCCGACTAGCGGGGGGGCAAGAGACCCAGTACTTC.

In DNA form, the CDR3 reads TGCGCCAGCAGACTCGTTGGAGAAATAGATGAGCAGTTCTTC. This translates into CASRLVGEIDEQFF. The chain has TRBV5-1 and TRBJ2-1; D gene uncertain. The CDR3 covers 14 residues. Germline CDR1 is SGHRS and CDR2 is YFSETQ. Trimming stripped 5 bases from V and 8 bases from J, with 17 bases between.

This clonotype was seen at least ten times. The J gene is TRBJ2-3, the V gene TRBV28; 10 nucleotides align to TRBD2. Germline trimming cut 6 bases from V and 6 bases from J; bases unmatched to any gene: 9. The CDR3 has 15 residues. CDR1 and CDR2 from the germline V gene are MDHEN and SYDVKM. CDR3 sequence reads: CASSPASGRPDTQYF. As DNA, the CDR3 is TGTGCCAGCAGCCCTGCTAGCGGGAGACCGGATACGCAGTATTTT.

This clonotype was counted only a few times. V is TRBV20-1 and J is TRBJ1-2, with TRBD1 matching 7 bases. Germline assignment: CDR1 DFQATT and CDR2 SNEGSKA (reference sequence). J lost 2 bases, V lost 6 bases, and 3 bases had no gene match. CDR3 length equals 12 residues. CDR3 sequence reads: CSAPDRNYGYTF. In nucleotides, the CDR3 is TGCAGTGCCCCGGACAGGAACTATGGCTACACCTTC.

This clonotype showed up just a few times. DNA for the CDR3: TGTGCCATCAGTCGAAGGGGTAATGAGCAGTTCTTC. Translated: CAISRRGNEQFF. This chain connects TRBV10-3 to TRBJ2-1, with D perhaps matching TRBD1 (5 bases). This CDR3 is 12 amino acids long. The germline CDR1 and CDR2 sequences are ENHRY and SYGVKD. V was trimmed by 5 bases and J by 7 bases, leaving 9 bases between them.

There are a few counts of this clonotype. The chain recombines TRBV7-3 with TRBJ2-3; 8 bases align to TRBD2. The CDR3 consists of 16 residues. CDR1 is SGHTA and CDR2 is FQGTGA in the germline V gene. The V segment lost 1 base and the J segment 5 bases; nucleotides outside the gene matches: 8. The CDR3 sequence is CASSLMNRGGRDTQYF. The CDR3 DNA reads TGTGCCAGCAGCTTAATGAACCGGGGGGGGCGAGATACGCAGTATTTT.

The CDR3 here is CASSYPSVRGGELFF. DNA of the CDR3: TGTGCCAGCAGTTACCCCTCGGTGCGGGGCGGGGAGCTGTTTTTT. V usage is TRBV6-7 and J usage is TRBJ2-2, with D possibly matching TRBD2 (6 bases). TRBV6-7 is an open reading frame, and its role is uncertain. This CDR3 comprises 15 residues. Trimming left V 2 bases short and J 7 bases short, with 14 bases between.

This clonotype was observed many times. This rearrangement joins TRBV12-3 or TRBV12-4 to TRBJ2-3, with TRBD2 as a possible D gene (5 bases). Trimming took 3 bases from V and 5 from J, leaving 9 bases between them. The CDR3 is 13 amino acids. The CDR3 DNA follows: TGTGCCAGCAGTTTTTTTGAGGGAGATACGCAGTATTTT. It encodes CASSFFEGDTQYF.

The chain links TRBV21-1 to TRBJ2-7; no check of the table's D call, TRBD1, against the DNA was made. TRBV21-1 is described as a pseudogene. There are 16 residues in the CDR3. The CDR3 is CASSKAGDRGPYEQYF. CDR3 DNA sequence: TGTGCCAGCAGCAAAGCGGGGGACAGGGGGCCGTACGAGCAGTACTTC.

V gene TRBV6-1 combines with J gene TRBJ2-7, with TRBD1 identical over 12 bases. V lost 5 bases, J lost 3 bases, and 8 bases stayed unmatched. CDR3 length: 16 amino acids. Germline values: CDR1 MNHNS, CDR2 SASEGT. Here the CDR3 reads CASSKSGTGGFYEQYF. For the CDR3, the DNA is TGTGCCAGCAGTAAGTCCGGGACAGGGGGCTTCTACGAGCAGTACTTC.

In this sample, this clonotype turned up a few times. CDR3 loop: CASSLVTGASTEAFF. In nucleotides, the CDR3 is TGTGCCAGCAGCTTAGTAACAGGGGCCAGCACTGAAGCTTTCTTT. The chain combines TRBV7-8 with TRBJ1-1; 7 bases fit TRBD1. The ends lost 1 base at V and 4 bases at J; junction bases unmatched: 6. The CDR3 has 15 residues. CDR1 is SGHVS and CDR2 is FQNEAQ in the germline V gene.

The chain has TRBV12-3 or TRBV12-4 and TRBJ2-3, with a possible D match to TRBD2 (7 bases). CDR3 length: 19 amino acids. Trimming shortened V by 3 bases and J by 0 bases, and 22 bases separated the two germline ends. The CDR3 DNA reads as TGTGCCAGCAGTTTGGGCGGGGGCAAACCAACCAGAAGCACAGATACGCAGTATTTT. Amino acid sequence: CASSLGGGKPTRSTDTQYF.